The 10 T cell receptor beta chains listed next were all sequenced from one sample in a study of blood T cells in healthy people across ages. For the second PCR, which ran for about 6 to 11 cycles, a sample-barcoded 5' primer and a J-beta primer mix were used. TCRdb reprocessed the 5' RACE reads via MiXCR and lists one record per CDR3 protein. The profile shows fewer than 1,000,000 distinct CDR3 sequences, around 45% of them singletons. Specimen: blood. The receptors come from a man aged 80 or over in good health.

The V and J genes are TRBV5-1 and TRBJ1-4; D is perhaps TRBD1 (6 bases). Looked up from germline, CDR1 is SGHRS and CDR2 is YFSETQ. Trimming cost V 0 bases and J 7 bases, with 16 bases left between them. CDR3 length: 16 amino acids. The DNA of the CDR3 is TGCGCCAGCAGCTTGGGAGTCGGCGGCAGGGGTGAAAAACTGTTTTTT. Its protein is CASSLGVGGRGEKLFF.

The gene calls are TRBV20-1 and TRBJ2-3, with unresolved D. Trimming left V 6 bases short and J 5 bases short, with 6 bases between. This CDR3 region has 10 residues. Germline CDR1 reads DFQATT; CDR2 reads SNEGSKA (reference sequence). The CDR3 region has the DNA TGCAGTGCACGACTAGATACGCAGTATTTT. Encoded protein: CSARLDTQYF.

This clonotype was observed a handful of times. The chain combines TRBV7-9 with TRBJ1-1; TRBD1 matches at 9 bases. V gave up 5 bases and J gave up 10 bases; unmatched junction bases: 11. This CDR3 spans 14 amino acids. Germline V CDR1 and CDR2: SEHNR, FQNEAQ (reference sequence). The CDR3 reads CASSTGTGILGAFF. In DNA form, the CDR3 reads TGTGCCAGCAGCACAGGGACAGGGATATTGGGAGCTTTCTTT. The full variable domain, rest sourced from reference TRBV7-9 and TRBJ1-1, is DTGVSQNPRHKITKRGQNVTFRCDPISEHNRLYWYRQTLGQGPEFLTYFQNEAQLEKSRLLSDRFSAERPKGSFSTLEIQRTEQGDSAMYLCASSTGTGILGAFFGQGTRLTVV.

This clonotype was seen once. CDR3 sequence: CSVERSPGANVLTF. The CDR3 DNA reads TGCAGCGTTGAAAGGTCCCCTGGGGCCAACGTCCTGACTTTC. The rearrangement uses TRBV29-1 and TRBJ2-6; D remains unclear. The CDR3 is 14 amino acids. V was clipped by 2 bases and J by 2 bases, with 7 bases between them. Germline V gene lookup returns CDR1 SQVTM and CDR2 ANQGSEA. The full variable domain, with the rest looked up from reference TRBV29-1 and TRBJ2-6, is SAVISQKPSRDICQRGTSLTIQCQVDSQVTMMFWYRQQPGQSLTLIATANQGSEATYESGFVIDKFPISRPNLTFSTLTVSNMSPEDSSIYLCSVERSPGANVLTFGAGSRLTVL.

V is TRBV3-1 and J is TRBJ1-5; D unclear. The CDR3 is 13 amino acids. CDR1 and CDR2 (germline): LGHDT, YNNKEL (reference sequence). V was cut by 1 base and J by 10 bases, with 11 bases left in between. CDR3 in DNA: TGTGCCAGCAGCCAAGGATTCCGGTTACCCCAGCATTTT. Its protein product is CASSQGFRLPQHF.

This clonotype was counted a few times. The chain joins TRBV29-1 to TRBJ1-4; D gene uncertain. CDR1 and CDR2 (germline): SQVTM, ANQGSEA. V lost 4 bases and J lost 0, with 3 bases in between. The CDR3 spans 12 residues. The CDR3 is CSVVATNEKLFF. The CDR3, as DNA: TGCAGCGTTGTAGCAACTAATGAAAAACTGTTTTTT. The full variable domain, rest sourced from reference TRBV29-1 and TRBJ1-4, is SAVISQKPSRDICQRGTSLTIQCQVDSQVTMMFWYRQQPGQSLTLIATANQGSEATYESGFVIDKFPISRPNLTFSTLTVSNMSPEDSSIYLCSVVATNEKLFFGSGTQLSVL.

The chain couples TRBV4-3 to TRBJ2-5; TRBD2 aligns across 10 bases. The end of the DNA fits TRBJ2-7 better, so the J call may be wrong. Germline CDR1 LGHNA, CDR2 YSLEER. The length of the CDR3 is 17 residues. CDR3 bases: TGCGCCAGCAGCCAAGATCTTCTTAGCGGGGGGAAAAACGAGCAGTACTTC. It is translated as CASSQDLLSGGKNEQYF.

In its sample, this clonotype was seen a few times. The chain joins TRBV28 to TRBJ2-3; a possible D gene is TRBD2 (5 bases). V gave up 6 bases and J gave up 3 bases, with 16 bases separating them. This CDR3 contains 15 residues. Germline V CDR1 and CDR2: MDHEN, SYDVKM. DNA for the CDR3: TGTGCCAGCAGGACGCCCACGGAGGCAACAGATACGCAGTATTTT. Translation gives CASRTPTEATDTQYF. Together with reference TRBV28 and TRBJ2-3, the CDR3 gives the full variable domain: DVKVTQSSRYLVKRTGEKVFLECVQDMDHENMFWYRQDPGLGLRLIYFSYDVKMKEKGDIPEGYSVSREKKERFSLILESASTNQTSMYLCASRTPTEATDTQYFGPGTRLTVL.

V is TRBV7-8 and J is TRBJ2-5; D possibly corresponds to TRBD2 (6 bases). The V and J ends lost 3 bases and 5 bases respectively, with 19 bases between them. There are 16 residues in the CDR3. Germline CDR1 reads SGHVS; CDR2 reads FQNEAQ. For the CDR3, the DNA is TGTGCCAGCAGCTTGCAATTGGGGACTTCGGGGGAGACCCAGTACTTC. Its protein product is CASSLQLGTSGETQYF.

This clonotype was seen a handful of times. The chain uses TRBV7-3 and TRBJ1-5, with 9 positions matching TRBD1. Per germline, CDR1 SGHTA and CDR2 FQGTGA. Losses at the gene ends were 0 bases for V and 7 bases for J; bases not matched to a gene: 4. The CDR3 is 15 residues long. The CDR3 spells CASSLTGGQGQPQHF. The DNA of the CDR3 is TGTGCCAGCAGCTTAACGGGTGGACAGGGGCAGCCCCAGCATTTT.